These T cell receptor beta chains were read from a single sample in a study of identical twins. TCRdb fed the 5' RACE reads into MiXCR, producing one record per CDR3 protein. In the table there are 460,000 or so distinct CDR3 sequences, 11% to 15% of which are singletons. The sample also formed part of further work on yellow fever vaccine responses in identical twins.

Material for sequencing was CD4+ T cells sorted from blood. These receptors all come from a woman younger than 35 in good health. CDR3s include the opening cysteine and the closing phenylalanine or tryptophan. The order of the fields is J gene, V gene, D gene, clone size, CDR3 DNA, CDR3 protein. D genes are given only for firm matches. Only some rows state a clone size, as once, few, many or a class for expanded clones.

TRBJ1-1	TRBV2	TRBD1	-	TGTGCCAGCAGGCCTTGGGGACAGGGGAACACTGAAGCTTTCTTT	CASRPWGQGNTEAFF
TRBJ1-5	TRBV2	-	-	TGTGCCAGCACCGGCAGGCTCAATCAGCCCCAGCATTTT	CASTGRLNQPQHF
TRBJ1-2	TRBV7-9	-	few	TGTGCCAGCAGCCTGCTAACAGGGTTTGCAAACTATGGCTACACCTTC	CASSLLTGFANYGYTF
TRBJ2-3	TRBV20-1	-	few	TGCAGTGCTAGAGCGGTAGATACGCAGTATTTT	CSARAVDTQYF
TRBJ2-7	TRBV18	-	few	TGTGCCAGCTCACCTGGGACGGACAACTCCTACGAGCAGTACTTC	CASSPGTDNSYEQYF
TRBJ1-1	TRBV25-1	-	-	TGTGCCAGCAGAGCTATGAACACTGAAGCTTTCTTT	CASRAMNTEAFF
TRBJ2-5	TRBV7-2	TRBD2	few	TGTGCCAGCGGAATAGCGGGAGTGGGGAAATCGGAGACCCAGTACTTC	CASGIAGVGKSETQYF
TRBJ1-5	TRBV28	-	few	TGTGCCAGCAGTACCGGGACACATAGCAATCAGCCCCAGCATTTT	CASSTGTHSNQPQHF
TRBJ1-2	TRBV6-6	-	few	TGTGCCAGCAGTTACCAGGGCGATGGCTACACCTTC	CASSYQGDGYTF
TRBJ1-1	TRBV15	-	-	TGTGCCACCAGCAGAGATCAGGGTGGGGCTGAAGCTTTCTTT	CATSRDQGGAEAFF
TRBJ2-7	TRBV5-1	TRBD1	-	TGCGCCAGCAGAGAGGGACAGGGGCGAGAGCAGTACTTC	CASREGQGREQYF
TRBJ2-3	TRBV6-5	TRBD2	-	TGTGCCAGCAGCCGCGATGGGAGGGCTGGGGATACGCAGTATTTT	CASSRDGRAGDTQYF
TRBJ2-2	TRBV4-1	-	-	TGCGCCAGCAGCCAAGGTCTCGCAGTCGGGGAGCTGTTTTTT	CASSQGLAVGELFF
TRBJ2-7	TRBV20-1	TRBD1	-	TGCAGTGCTAGACGGACAGGGCTCTACGAGCAGTACTTC	CSARRTGLYEQYF
TRBJ2-1	TRBV15	-	-	TGTGCCACCAGCAGAGATCAGCGGAACAACAATGAGCAGTTCTTC	CATSRDQRNNNEQFF
TRBJ2-3	TRBV9	TRBD2	-	TGTGCCAGCAGCGTGGGACTAGCGGGGGGCCAACCCAGGTCATTAGATACGCAGTATTTT	CASSVGLAGGQPRSLDTQYF
TRBJ2-1	TRBV19	-	-	TGTGCCAGTAGTACCGCGACGACAGGTCCCCCTCGGGAGCAGTTCTTC	CASSTATTGPPREQFF
TRBJ2-7	TRBV4-2	TRBD2	few	TGTGCCAGCAGCCAAAGCCTAGCGGGGACTACCTACGAGCAGTACTTC	CASSQSLAGTTYEQYF
TRBJ2-2	TRBV5-1	-	few	TGCGCCAGCAGCGGATATGGGGGACACCGACTGAACACCGGGGAGCTGTTTTTT	CASSGYGGHRLNTGELFF
TRBJ2-1	TRBV29-1	-	-	TGCAGCGTGACCTCCCAGGGGATTAGGGCCAATGAGCAGTTCTTC	CSVTSQGIRANEQFF
TRBJ2-1	TRBV4-3	-	-	TGCGCCAGCAGCCAAGACTACAATGAGCAGTTCTTC	CASSQDYNEQFF
TRBJ1-5	TRBV28	-	-	TGTGCCAGCAGTTTGTCGAAAAACCTAAATCAGCCCCAGCATTTT	CASSLSKNLNQPQHF